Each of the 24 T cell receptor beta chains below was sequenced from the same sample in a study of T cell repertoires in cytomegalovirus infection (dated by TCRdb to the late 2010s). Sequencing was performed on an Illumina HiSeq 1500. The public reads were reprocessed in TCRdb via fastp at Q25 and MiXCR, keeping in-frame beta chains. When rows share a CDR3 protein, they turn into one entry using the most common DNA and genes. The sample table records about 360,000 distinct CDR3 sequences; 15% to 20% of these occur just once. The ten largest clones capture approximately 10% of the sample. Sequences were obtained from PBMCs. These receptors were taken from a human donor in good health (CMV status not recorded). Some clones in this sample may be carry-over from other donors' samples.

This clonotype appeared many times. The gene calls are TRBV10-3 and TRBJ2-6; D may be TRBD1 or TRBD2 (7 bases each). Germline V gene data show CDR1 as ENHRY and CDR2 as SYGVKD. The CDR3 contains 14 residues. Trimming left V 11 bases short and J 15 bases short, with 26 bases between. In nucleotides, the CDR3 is TGTGCCGCCGGGGGGACAGAAGGATCTCGGGCCCTGACTTTC. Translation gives CAAGGTEGSRALTF.

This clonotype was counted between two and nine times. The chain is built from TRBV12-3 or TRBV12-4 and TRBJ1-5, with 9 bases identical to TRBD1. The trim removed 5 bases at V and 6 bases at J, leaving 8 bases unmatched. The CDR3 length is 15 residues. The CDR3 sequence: CASSGRTGVGQPQHF. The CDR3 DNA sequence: TGTGCCAGCAGTGGAAGGACAGGGGTGGGTCAGCCCCAGCATTTT.

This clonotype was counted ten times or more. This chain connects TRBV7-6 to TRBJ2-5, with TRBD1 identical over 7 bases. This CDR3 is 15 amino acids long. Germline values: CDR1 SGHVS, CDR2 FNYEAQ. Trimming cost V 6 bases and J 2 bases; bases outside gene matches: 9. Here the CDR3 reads CASSKDRQGQETQYF. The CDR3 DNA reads TGTGCCAGCAGTAAGGACAGACAGGGTCAAGAGACCCAGTACTTC.

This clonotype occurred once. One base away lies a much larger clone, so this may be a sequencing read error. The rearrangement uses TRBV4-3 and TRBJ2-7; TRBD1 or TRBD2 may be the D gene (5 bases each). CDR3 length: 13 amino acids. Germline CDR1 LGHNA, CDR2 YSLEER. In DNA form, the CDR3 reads TGCGCCAGCAACCAAGATACGGGGCGCGAGCAGTACTTC. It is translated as CASNQDTGREQYF.

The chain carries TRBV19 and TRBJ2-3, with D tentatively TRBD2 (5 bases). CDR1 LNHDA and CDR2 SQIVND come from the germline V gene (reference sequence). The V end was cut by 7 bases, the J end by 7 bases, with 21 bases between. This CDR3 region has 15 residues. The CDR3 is CASTDGAGVRNTQYF. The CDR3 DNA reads TGTGCCAGTACGGACGGCGCGGGCGTGAGAAATACGCAGTATTTT.

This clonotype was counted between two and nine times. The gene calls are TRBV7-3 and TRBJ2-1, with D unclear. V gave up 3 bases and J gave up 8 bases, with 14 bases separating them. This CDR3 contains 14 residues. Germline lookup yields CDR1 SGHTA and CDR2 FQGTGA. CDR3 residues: CASSFYLGSDEQFF. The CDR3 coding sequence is TGTGCCAGCAGCTTTTATCTGGGATCGGATGAGCAGTTCTTC.

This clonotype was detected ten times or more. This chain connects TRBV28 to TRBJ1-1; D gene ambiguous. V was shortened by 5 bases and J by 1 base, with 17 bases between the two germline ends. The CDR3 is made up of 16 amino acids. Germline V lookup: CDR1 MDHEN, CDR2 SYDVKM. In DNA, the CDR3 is TGTGCCAGCAGTCCCAATGCCCAGACAAGGAACACTGAAGCTTTCTTT. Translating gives CASSPNAQTRNTEAFF.

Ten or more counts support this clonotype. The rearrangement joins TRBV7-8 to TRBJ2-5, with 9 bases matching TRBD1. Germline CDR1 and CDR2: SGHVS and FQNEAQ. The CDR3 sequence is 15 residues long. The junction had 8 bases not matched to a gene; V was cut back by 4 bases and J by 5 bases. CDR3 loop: CASSSTGQGPETQYF. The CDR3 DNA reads TGTGCCAGCAGCTCCACGGGACAGGGTCCGGAGACCCAGTACTTC.

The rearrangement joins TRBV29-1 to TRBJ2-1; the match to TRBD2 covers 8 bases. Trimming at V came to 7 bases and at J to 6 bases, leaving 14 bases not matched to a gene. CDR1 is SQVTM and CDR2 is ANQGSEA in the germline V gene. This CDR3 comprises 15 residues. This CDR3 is CSAGQAGAKFNEQFF. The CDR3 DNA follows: TGCAGCGCGGGCCAAGCGGGGGCGAAATTCAATGAGCAGTTCTTC.

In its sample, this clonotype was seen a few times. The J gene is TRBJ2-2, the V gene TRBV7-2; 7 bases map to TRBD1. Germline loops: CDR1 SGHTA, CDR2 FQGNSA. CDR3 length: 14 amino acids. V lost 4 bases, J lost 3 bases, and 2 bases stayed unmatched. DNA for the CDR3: TGTGCCAGCAGCTATAGGGGGCACACCGGGGAGCTGTTTTTT. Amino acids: CASSYRGHTGELFF.

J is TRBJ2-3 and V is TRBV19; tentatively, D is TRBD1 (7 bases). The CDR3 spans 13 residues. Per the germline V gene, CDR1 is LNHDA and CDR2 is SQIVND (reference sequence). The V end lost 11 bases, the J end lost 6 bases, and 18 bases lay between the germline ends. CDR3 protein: CAAGQYTLDTQYF. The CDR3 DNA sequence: TGTGCCGCGGGACAGTACACATTGGATACGCAGTATTTT.

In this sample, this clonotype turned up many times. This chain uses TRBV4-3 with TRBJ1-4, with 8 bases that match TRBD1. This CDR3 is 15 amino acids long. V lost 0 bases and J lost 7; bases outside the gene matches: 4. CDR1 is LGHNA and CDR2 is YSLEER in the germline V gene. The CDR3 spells CASSQDFRGREKLFF. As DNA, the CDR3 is TGCGCCAGCAGCCAAGATTTCAGGGGGCGTGAAAAACTGTTTTTT.

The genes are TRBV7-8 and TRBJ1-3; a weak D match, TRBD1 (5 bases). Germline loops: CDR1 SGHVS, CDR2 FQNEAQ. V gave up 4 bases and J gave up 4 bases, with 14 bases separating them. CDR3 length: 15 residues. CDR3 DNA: TGTGCCAGCAGCTGGGGGATCGAGACAGGAAACACCATATATTTT. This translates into CASSWGIETGNTIYF.

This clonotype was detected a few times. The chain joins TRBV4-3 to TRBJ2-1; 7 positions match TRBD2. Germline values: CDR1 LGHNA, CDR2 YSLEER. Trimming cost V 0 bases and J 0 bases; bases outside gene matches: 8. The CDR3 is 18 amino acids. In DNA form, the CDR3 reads TGCGCCAGCAGCCAAGATTATTCGGGAGGTAGCTCCTACAATGAGCAGTTCTTC. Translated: CASSQDYSGGSSYNEQFF.

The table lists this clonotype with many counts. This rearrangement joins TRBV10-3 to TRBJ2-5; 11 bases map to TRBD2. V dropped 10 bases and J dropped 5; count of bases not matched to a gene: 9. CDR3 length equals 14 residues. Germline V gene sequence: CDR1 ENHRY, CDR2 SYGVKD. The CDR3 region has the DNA TGTGCCACCTCGGCTAGCGGGGGGAGTGAGACCCAGTACTTC. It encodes CATSASGGSETQYF.

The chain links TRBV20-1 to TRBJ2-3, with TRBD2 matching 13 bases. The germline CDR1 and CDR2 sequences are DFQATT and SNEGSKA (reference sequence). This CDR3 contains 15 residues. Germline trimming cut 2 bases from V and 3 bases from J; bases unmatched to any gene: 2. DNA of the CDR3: TGCAGTGCTAGACTGACTAGCGGGAGGACAGATACGCAGTATTTT. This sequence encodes CSARLTSGRTDTQYF.

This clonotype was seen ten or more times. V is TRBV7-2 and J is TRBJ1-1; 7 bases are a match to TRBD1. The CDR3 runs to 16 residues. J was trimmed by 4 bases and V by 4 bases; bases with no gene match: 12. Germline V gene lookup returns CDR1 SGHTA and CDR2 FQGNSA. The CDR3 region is CASSYAQGPRRTEAFF. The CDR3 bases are TGTGCCAGCAGCTACGCACAGGGGCCGCGTCGCACTGAAGCTTTCTTT.

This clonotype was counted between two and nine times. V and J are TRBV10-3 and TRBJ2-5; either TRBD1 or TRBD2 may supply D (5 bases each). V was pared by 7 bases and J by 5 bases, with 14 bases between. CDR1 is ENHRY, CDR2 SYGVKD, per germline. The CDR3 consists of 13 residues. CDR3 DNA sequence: TGTGCCATCATGGCAGGGAGTGAGGAGACCCAGTACTTC. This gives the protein CAIMAGSEETQYF.

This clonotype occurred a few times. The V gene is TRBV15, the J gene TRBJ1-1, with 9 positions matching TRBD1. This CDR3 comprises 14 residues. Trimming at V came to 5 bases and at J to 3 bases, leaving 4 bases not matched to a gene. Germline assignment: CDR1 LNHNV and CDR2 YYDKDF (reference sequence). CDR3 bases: TGTGCCACCAGCTCGGGACAGGGAGACACTGAAGCTTTCTTT. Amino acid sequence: CATSSGQGDTEAFF.

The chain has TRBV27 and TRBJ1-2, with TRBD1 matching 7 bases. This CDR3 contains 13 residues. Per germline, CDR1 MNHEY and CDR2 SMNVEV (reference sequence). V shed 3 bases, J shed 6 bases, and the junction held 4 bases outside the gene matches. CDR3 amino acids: CASSFQGGDGYTF. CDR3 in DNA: TGTGCCAGCAGTTTTCAGGGGGGCGATGGCTACACCTTC.

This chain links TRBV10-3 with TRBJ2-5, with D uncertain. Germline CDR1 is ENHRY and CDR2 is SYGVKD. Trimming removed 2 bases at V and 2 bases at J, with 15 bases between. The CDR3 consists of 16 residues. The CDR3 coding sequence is TGTGCCATCAGTGAGCCGTACCGGGCCCAACAAGAGACCCAGTACTTC. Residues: CAISEPYRAQQETQYF.

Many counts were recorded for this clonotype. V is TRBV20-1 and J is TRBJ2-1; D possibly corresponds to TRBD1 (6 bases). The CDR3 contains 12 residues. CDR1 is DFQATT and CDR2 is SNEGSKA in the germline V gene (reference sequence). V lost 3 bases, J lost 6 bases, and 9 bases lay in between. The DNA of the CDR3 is TGCAGTGCTAGGGACAGAACCAATGAGCAGTTCTTC. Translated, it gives CSARDRTNEQFF.

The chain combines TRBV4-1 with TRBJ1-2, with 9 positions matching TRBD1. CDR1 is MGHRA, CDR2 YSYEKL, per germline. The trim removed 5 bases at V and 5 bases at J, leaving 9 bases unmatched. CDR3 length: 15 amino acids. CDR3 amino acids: CASSFRTGVGYGYTF. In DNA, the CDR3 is TGCGCCAGCAGCTTTCGGACAGGGGTTGGTTATGGCTACACCTTC.

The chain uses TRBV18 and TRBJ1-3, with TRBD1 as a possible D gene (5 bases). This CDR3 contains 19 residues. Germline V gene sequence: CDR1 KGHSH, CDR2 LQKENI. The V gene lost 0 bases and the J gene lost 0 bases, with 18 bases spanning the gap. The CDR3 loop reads CASSPPYSGTVISGNTIYF. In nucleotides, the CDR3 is TGTGCCAGCTCACCACCGTATTCGGGGACGGTCATCTCTGGAAACACCATATATTTT.